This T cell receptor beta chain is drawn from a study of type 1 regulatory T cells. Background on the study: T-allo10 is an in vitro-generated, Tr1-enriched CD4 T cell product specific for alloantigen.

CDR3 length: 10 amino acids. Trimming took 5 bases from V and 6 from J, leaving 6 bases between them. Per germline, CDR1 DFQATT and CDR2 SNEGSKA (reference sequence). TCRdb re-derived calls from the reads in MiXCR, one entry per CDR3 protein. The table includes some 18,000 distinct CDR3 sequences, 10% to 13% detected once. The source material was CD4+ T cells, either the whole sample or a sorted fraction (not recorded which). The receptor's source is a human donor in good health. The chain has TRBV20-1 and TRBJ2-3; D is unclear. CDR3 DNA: TGCAGTGCTCCACGGGATACGCAGTATTTT. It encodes CSAPRDTQYF.